These 15 T cell receptor beta chains came from one sample sequenced in a study of OX40 agonist ivuxolimab in advanced cancers. Here immunoSEQ multiplex PCR was the method, and the copy in TCRdb shows in-frame clones only, minus some. The sample records nearly 45,000 clones, around 90% being singletons. This material consisted of CD4+ or CD8+ T cells sorted from blood, taken in a trial of the OX40 agonist ivuxolimab. The origin of the receptors is an adult with an advanced solid tumor such as melanoma, head and neck, liver or kidney cancer.

The genes are TRBV2 and TRBJ1-2; D is unresolved. The CDR3 loop spans 12 amino acids. Germline CDR1 SNHLY, CDR2 FYNNEI. The germline V and J ends were trimmed by 6 bases and 4 bases, with 9 bases remaining between them. CDR3 DNA: TGTGCCAGCAGGTCTGGACTCTATGGCTACACCTTC. This codes for CASRSGLYGYTF.

The chain has TRBV11-2 and TRBJ1-1, with a tentative D call TRBD1 (5 bases). CDR1 SGHAT and CDR2 FQNNGV come from the germline V gene. The CDR3 contains 16 residues. Trimming pared 1 base from V and 3 bases from J, leaving 15 bases between. CDR3 residues: CASSLGPTLGHTEAFF. CDR3 nucleotide sequence: TGTGCCAGCAGCTTAGGACCCACGTTGGGGCACACTGAAGCTTTCTTT.

The chain links TRBV21-1 to TRBJ1-5. TRBV21-1 is annotated as a pseudogene. CDR3 length: 14 residues. The CDR3 sequence is CASSKFTTRQPQHF. CDR3 DNA: TGTGCCAGCAGCAAATTCACAACTCGACAGCCCCAGCATTTT.

This clone has just one count. J is TRBJ2-1 and V is TRBV21-1; TRBD2 was called by the table and not checked on the DNA. TRBV21-1 is given as a pseudogene. The CDR3 covers 19 residues. For the CDR3, the DNA is TGTGCCAGCCCACCCAAGACTGGGCTAGCGGGGGGGGAAAACAATGAGCAGTTCTTC. Protein sequence: CASPPKTGLAGGENNEQFF.

The chain employs TRBV7-6 and TRBJ1-1; tentatively, D is TRBD1 (6 bases). V lost 5 bases, J lost 2 bases, and 12 bases lay in between. CDR3 size: 14 residues. Germline CDR1 and CDR2: SGHVS and FNYEAQ. CDR3 protein: CASSRAGGNTEAFF. CDR3 sequence (DNA): TGTGCCAGCAGCCGTGCGGGGGGCAACACTGAAGCTTTCTTT.

The V gene is TRBV9, the J gene TRBJ2-2, with 11 bases aligning to TRBD2. CDR1 and CDR2 (germline): SGDLS, YYNGEE. Losses at the gene ends were 0 bases for V and 0 bases for J; bases not matched to a gene: 4. The CDR3 runs 18 residues. The CDR3 region has the DNA TGTGCCAGCAGCGTAGTAGCTAGCGGGAGGTCGAACACCGGGGAGCTGTTTTTT. This codes for CASSVVASGRSNTGELFF. The full variable domain, with the rest looked up from reference TRBV9 and TRBJ2-2, is DSGVTQTPKHLITATGQRVTLRCSPRSGDLSVYWYQQSLDQGLQFLIQYYNGEERAKGNILERFSAQQFPDLHSELNLSSLELGDSALYFCASSVVASGRSNTGELFFGEGSRLTVL.

The rearrangement joins TRBV4-1 to TRBJ2-3, with TRBD2 matching over 7 bases. V was pared by 0 bases and J by 4 bases, with 10 bases of the junction left unmatched. The germline V gene has CDR1 MGHRA and CDR2 YSYEKL. This CDR3 is 17 amino acids long. The CDR3 nucleotides read TGCGCCAGCAGCCAAGATGGGGGAGGGCCAGGTTCAGATACGCAGTATTTT. Protein: CASSQDGGGPGSDTQYF.

CDR3 DNA: TGTGCCAGTAGTATAGCCTCCGCCGGTGAGCAGTTCTTC. Amino acids: CASSIASAGEQFF. The chain carries TRBV19 and TRBJ2-1, with D uncertain. V was trimmed by 1 base and J by 9 bases, leaving 10 bases between them. CDR3 length: 13 residues. Germline lookup yields CDR1 LNHDA and CDR2 SQIVND (reference sequence).

The chain couples TRBV27 to TRBJ1-1; 10 bases are shared with TRBD1. The CDR3 runs to 15 residues. Germline CDR1 reads MNHEY; CDR2 reads SMNVEV (reference sequence). With 5 bases clipped from V and 5 bases from J, the junction kept 8 bases outside the gene matches. CDR3 sequence reads: CASSLLGTGDTEAFF. Here the CDR3 DNA reads TGTGCCAGCAGTCTGTTAGGGACAGGGGATACTGAAGCTTTCTTT.

This chain connects TRBV10-2 to TRBJ2-1; D gene uncertain. This CDR3 contains 13 residues. CDR1 is WSHSY and CDR2 is SAAADI in the germline V gene. V was shortened by 6 bases and J by 4 bases, with 10 bases between the two germline ends. The CDR3 nucleotides read TGCGCCAGCAGGGGCCTGGATTACAATGAGCAGTTCTTC. This encodes CASRGLDYNEQFF.

CDR3 in DNA: TGTGCCAGCAGCCCCAGCTGGGGGGTAGCCACTGAAGCTTTCTTT. It codes for CASSPSWGVATEAFF. The chain couples TRBV5-6 to TRBJ1-1; tentative D call: TRBD1 (5 bases). V dropped 4 bases and J dropped 4 bases, with 17 bases sitting between them. The CDR3 spans 15 residues. Germline V gene data show CDR1 as SGHDT and CDR2 as YYEEEE. Full variable domain (outside the CDR3, taken from reference TRBV5-6 and TRBJ1-1): DAGVTQSPTHLIKTRGQQVTLRCSPKSGHDTVSWYQQALGQGPQFIFQYYEEEERQRGNFPDRFSGHQFPNYSSELNVNALLLGDSALYLCASSPSWGVATEAFFGQGTRLTVV.

V and J are TRBV7-8 and TRBJ2-7, with D perhaps matching TRBD2 (6 bases). The ends were cut back, 10 bases at V and 0 bases at J, with 19 bases in the middle. Germline V CDR1 and CDR2: SGHVS, FQNEAQ. The CDR3 covers 15 residues. The CDR3 spells CAISQRQGLSYEQYF. For the CDR3, the DNA is TGTGCCATCTCTCAGAGGCAGGGACTCTCCTACGAGCAGTACTTC.

This chain links TRBV4-1 with TRBJ1-2, with unresolved D. The germline V gene has CDR1 MGHRA and CDR2 YSYEKL. The CDR3 runs to 12 residues. The V and J ends lost 0 bases and 12 bases respectively, with 11 bases between them. The CDR3 DNA is TGCGCCAGCAGCCAAGATGGGGATCCCAACACCTTC. Translated: CASSQDGDPNTF.

V usage is TRBV7-7 and J usage is TRBJ1-4; 10 bases are shared with TRBD1. Germline V gene sequence: CDR1 SSHAT, CDR2 FNYEAQ (reference sequence). V dropped 5 bases and J dropped 8; count of bases not matched to a gene: 8. CDR3 length: 15 amino acids. This CDR3 reads CASSTGTGAGEKLFF. CDR3 nucleotide sequence: TGTGCCAGCAGCACGGGGACAGGGGCGGGCGAAAAACTGTTTTTT.

The chain couples TRBV4-1 to TRBJ2-7; 7 nucleotides align to TRBD1. Per the germline V gene, CDR1 is MGHRA and CDR2 is YSYEKL. This CDR3 spans 15 amino acids. Trimming removed 3 bases from V and 0 bases from J; junction bases left unmatched: 5. CDR3 DNA: TGCGCCAGCAGCCAGACACAGGGGAGCTCCTACGAGCAGTACTTC. This sequence encodes CASSQTQGSSYEQYF.